This passage covers 5 T cell receptor beta chains from one sample sequenced in a study of blood T cell repertoires in COVID-19. The table came from immunoSEQ multiplex PCR; TCRdb's copy has only in-frame clones and leaves some out. The sample has about 210,000 clones, roughly 87% seen once; the top ten hold about a tenth. Sequencing used PBMCs or T cells enriched from blood (not recorded which). The receptors derive from a man aged 18 to 35 with acute COVID-19.

This chain uses TRBV19 with TRBJ1-4; TRBD1 is a possible D gene (5 bases). This CDR3 comprises 14 residues. Germline V gene sequence: CDR1 LNHDA, CDR2 SQIVND (reference sequence). The V and J ends lost 7 bases and 8 bases respectively, with 17 bases between them. This chain's CDR3 is CASKIGGVGEKLFF. For the CDR3, the DNA is TGTGCCAGTAAAATTGGAGGGGTAGGCGAAAAACTGTTTTTT.

This rearrangement joins TRBV7-3 to TRBJ2-3; 7 bases line up with TRBD2. V was pared by 5 bases and J by 3 bases, with 5 bases of the junction left unmatched. CDR3 length: 14 residues. CDR1 SGHTA and CDR2 FQGTGA come from the germline V gene. The CDR3 nucleotides read TGTGCCAGCAGCAAACTAGCGAGTACAGATACGCAGTATTTT. Translation gives CASSKLASTDTQYF.

The rearrangement uses TRBV9 and TRBJ1-2; TRBD1 is a possible D gene (5 bases). This CDR3 region has 14 residues. CDR1 is SGDLS and CDR2 is YYNGEE in the germline V gene. Trimming removed 3 bases from V and 6 bases from J, with 15 bases in between. CDR3 nucleotide sequence: TGTGCCAGCAGCGAAGGGACCGGGGGGGATGGCTACACCTTC. It specifies CASSEGTGGDGYTF.

The genes are TRBV6-1 and TRBJ2-1; the D gene is possibly TRBD2 (7 bases). In germline, CDR1 is MNHNS, CDR2 SASEGT. The CDR3 loop spans 15 amino acids. Trimming pared 0 bases from V and 6 bases from J, leaving 12 bases between. The CDR3 bases are TGTGCCAGCAGTGAAGCTGCAGGGGAGGGCAATGAGCAGTTCTTC. It yields the protein CASSEAAGEGNEQFF.

V usage is TRBV7-6 and J usage is TRBJ1-5, with 7 bases that match TRBD1. In germline, CDR1 is SGHVS, CDR2 FNYEAQ. V was pared by 5 bases and J by 7 bases, with 8 bases of the junction left unmatched. The length of the CDR3 is 14 residues. The CDR3 loop is CASSADSRGQPQHF. The CDR3 coding sequence is TGTGCCAGCAGCGCTGATTCCAGGGGGCAGCCCCAGCATTTT. Full variable domain (outside the CDR3, taken from reference TRBV7-6 and TRBJ1-5): GAGVSQSPRYKVTKRGQDVALRCDPISGHVSLYWYRQALGQGPEFLTYFNYEAQQDKSGLPNDRFSAERPEGSISTLTIQRTEQRDSAMYRCASSADSRGQPQHFGDGTRLSIL.